Reported below is one T cell receptor beta chain. No antigen is known for it. The primer mix had 60 Vbeta and 13 Jbeta primers. The authors' processing: An analysis that came later counted some 85 million unique TCR beta chains, 10 million to 12 million shared. Data came from immunoSEQ multiplex PCR; TCRdb stores just in-frame clones and leaves some out. That table is the source of V, J and clone size, and D and trimming were worked out from the DNA. The data contain 77,000 or so clones, over 70% of them seen just once; the ten biggest clones take up 7% to 7.5%. CDR1 MNHEY and CDR2 SVGAGI come from the germline V gene. V shed 0 bases and J 2 bases; nucleotides not matched to a gene: 2. The CDR3 consists of 16 residues. These data belong to a study of cytomegalovirus exposure and HLA in healthy donors. Whole-study results and caveats: Donors belonging to an Asian-associated ancestry cluster reportedly showed fewer N-insertions in productive TCRs than the roughly 670-donor mean, according to what a later analysis found. Later, an analysis found that common viral pathogens appeared to be linked with several of the most significant clusters. Within the data, a cluster of highly shared sequence variants was likely a sequencing artifact.

This clonotype was sampled from a woman in her forties in good health and CMV-seronegative. The sample was PBMCs. V gene TRBV6-5 combines with J gene TRBJ2-5; 11 bases map to TRBD2. CDR3 region: CASSYSGTSGQETQYF. In nucleotides, the CDR3 is TGTGCCAGCAGTTACTCGGGGACTAGCGGTCAAGAGACCCAGTACTTC.